Shown below are 22 T cell receptor beta chains from a single sample sequenced in a study of beta chain features in type 1 diabetes. The study reverse transcribed the entire isolated RNA, so it sequenced expressed TCRB transcripts. Clones were read by immunoSEQ multiplex PCR, and TCRdb kept only the in-frame ones, dropping some. The repertoire includes some 270,000 clones, roughly 15% of them detected once, and around 0.025% sits in the top ten. The sample consisted of naive CD4+ T cells from blood. Receptors originate from a woman between 40 and 55 years old in good health.

The V gene is TRBV7-2, the J gene TRBJ2-5, with D possibly being TRBD1 (6 bases). Per germline, CDR1 SGHTA and CDR2 FQGNSA. The ends were cut back, 3 bases at V and 5 bases at J, with 13 bases in the middle. The CDR3 is 14 amino acids. CDR3 sequence reads: CASSFSRGGETQYF. The CDR3 DNA sequence: TGTGCCAGCAGCTTCTCCAGGGGCGGGGAGACCCAGTACTTC.

This clone has just a few counts. The chain couples TRBV2 to TRBJ1-1; weak D call: TRBD1 (6 bases). Trimming cost V 7 bases and J 2 bases, with 17 bases left between them. CDR1 is SNHLY and CDR2 is FYNNEI in the germline V gene. The CDR3 extends over 15 amino acids. For the CDR3, the DNA is TGTGCCAGCAACCAGCAGACAGGCCGCAACACTGAAGCTTTCTTT. Translating it yields CASNQQTGRNTEAFF.

V and J are TRBV6-5 and TRBJ2-7; possibly TRBD1 for D (6 bases). V gave up 2 bases and J gave up 2 bases, with 13 bases separating them. The CDR3 runs 15 residues. Per the germline V gene, CDR1 is MNHEY and CDR2 is SVGAGI. CDR3 loop: CASSYTGGQPYEQYF. CDR3 nucleotides: TGTGCCAGCAGTTACACAGGCGGACAGCCCTACGAGCAGTACTTC.

The gene calls are TRBV4-2 and TRBJ1-3, with 7 bases fitting TRBD1. Per the germline V gene, CDR1 is LGHNA and CDR2 is YNFKEQ. V lost 3 bases, J lost 4 bases, and 6 bases stayed unmatched. The CDR3 runs 15 residues. CDR3 sequence: CASSQERGQGNTIYF. The CDR3, as DNA: TGTGCCAGCAGCCAGGAGAGGGGGCAGGGAAACACCATATATTTT.

The V call is TRBV6-5, the J call TRBJ2-3; TRBD2 matches at 7 bases. Per the germline V gene, CDR1 is MNHEY and CDR2 is SVGAGI. V gave up 2 bases and J gave up 11 bases; unmatched junction bases: 4. The CDR3 totals 12 residues. The CDR3 here is CASSYTGTMQYF. CDR3 nucleotide sequence: TGTGCCAGCAGTTACACCGGGACTATGCAGTATTTT.

This chain links TRBV6-5 with TRBJ1-2, with 8 bases that match TRBD1. Trimming took 2 bases from V and 1 from J; bases not matched to a gene: 6. From germline, CDR1 is MNHEY and CDR2 SVGAGI. This CDR3 comprises 16 residues. The CDR3 region is CASSYRGTGLNYGYTF. CDR3 coding DNA: TGTGCCAGCAGTTACAGGGGGACAGGCCTTAACTATGGCTACACCTTC.

Only a few counts were recorded for this clone. The chain has TRBV5-6 and TRBJ1-2; the match to TRBD1 covers 7 bases. The CDR3 is 15 amino acids. Trimming at V came to 3 bases and at J to 3 bases, leaving 8 bases not matched to a gene. From germline, CDR1 is SGHDT and CDR2 YYEEEE. In DNA, the CDR3 is TGTGCCAGCAGCTACTTCAACAGGGGAGACTATGGCTACACCTTC. Translated, it gives CASSYFNRGDYGYTF.

The J gene is TRBJ2-1, the V gene TRBV6-4; 9 positions agree with TRBD2. This CDR3 spans 15 amino acids. J gave up 9 bases and V 6 bases, and 12 bases lay outside the gene matches. Germline V gene data show CDR1 as MRHNA and CDR2 as SNTAGT. The CDR3 sequence is CASSRTAGGWGEQFF. The CDR3 DNA reads TGTGCCAGCAGCCGAACGGCGGGGGGGTGGGGTGAGCAGTTCTTC.

J is TRBJ1-4 and V is TRBV6-5, with TRBD1 matching over 8 bases. This CDR3 has 14 residues. J gave up 6 bases and V 6 bases, and 6 bases lay outside the gene matches. Germline V gene lookup returns CDR1 MNHEY and CDR2 SVGAGI. Here the CDR3 reads CASSRRGLDEKLFF. CDR3 DNA: TGTGCCAGCAGCCGCAGGGGGCTCGATGAAAAACTGTTTTTT.

This clone was counted between two and nine times. The rearrangement links TRBV11-2 to TRBJ2-1; 12 bases align to TRBD1. The V segment lost 5 bases and the J segment 9 bases; nucleotides outside the gene matches: 14. This CDR3 region has 17 residues. In germline, CDR1 is SGHAT, CDR2 FQNNGV. CDR3 amino acids: CASSHGIRGTGGGEQFF. CDR3 nucleotides: TGTGCCAGCAGCCACGGGATTCGTGGGACAGGGGGCGGTGAGCAGTTCTTC.

The chain uses TRBV4-3 and TRBJ2-1, with TRBD2 as a possible D gene (6 bases). The CDR3 covers 14 residues. Germline values: CDR1 LGHNA, CDR2 YSLEER. Trimming took off 1 base at V and 6 bases at J, with 10 bases between the two ends. CDR3: CASSQAGLINEQFF. CDR3 DNA: TGCGCCAGCAGCCAAGCCGGACTAATCAATGAGCAGTTCTTC.

This clone has more than one count but fewer than ten. V is TRBV6-1 and J is TRBJ1-5; TRBD1 matches at 9 bases. Trimming removed 4 bases from V and 7 bases from J; junction bases left unmatched: 8. Germline V lookup: CDR1 MNHNS, CDR2 SASEGT. The CDR3 runs to 15 residues. CDR3: CASSGFRTGEQPQHF. The CDR3 nucleotides read TGTGCCAGCAGTGGTTTCAGGACAGGGGAGCAGCCCCAGCATTTT.

Only a few counts were recorded for this clone. At the DNA level, this CDR3 is encoded by other sequences in the same sample as well. V usage is TRBV5-1 and J usage is TRBJ1-1; D remains unclear. Germline CDR1 SGHRS, CDR2 YFSETQ. This CDR3 contains 15 residues. With 0 bases removed from V and 0 bases from J, the gap between germline ends came to 9 bases. CDR3 loop: CASSLVPGVNTEAFF. The CDR3 DNA sequence: TGCGCCAGCAGCTTGGTGCCGGGAGTGAACACTGAAGCTTTCTTT.

This clone showed up just a few times. This chain joins TRBV6-5 and TRBJ2-7, with a possible D match to TRBD1 (6 bases). This CDR3 is built from 15 residues. V dropped 6 bases and J dropped 2 bases, with 17 bases sitting between them. Germline loops: CDR1 MNHEY, CDR2 SVGAGI. CDR3 loop: CASSTGKTGTYEQYF. The CDR3 DNA reads TGTGCCAGCAGCACAGGGAAGACAGGCACCTACGAGCAGTACTTC.

The chain combines TRBV9 with TRBJ1-1; 8 bases are shared with TRBD1. V was pared by 5 bases and J by 1 base, with 10 bases of the junction left unmatched. This CDR3 contains 16 residues. Per germline, CDR1 SGDLS and CDR2 YYNGEE. Written as DNA, the CDR3 is TGTGCCAGCAGTCCCGGACAGGGAAGTAGGAACACTGAAGCTTTCTTT. Its protein is CASSPGQGSRNTEAFF.

Only a few counts were recorded for this clone. The rearrangement joins TRBV10-1 to TRBJ1-5; 9 bases agree with TRBD1. From germline, CDR1 is WNHNN and CDR2 SYGVQD (reference sequence). This CDR3 contains 15 residues. The ends lost 4 bases at V and 0 bases at J; junction bases unmatched: 1. The chain's CDR3 is CASSGGQGSNQPQHF. The CDR3 nucleotides read TGCGCCAGCAGTGGGGGACAGGGTAGCAATCAGCCCCAGCATTTT.

This clone came up once. The junction does not match germline at one end; this may be a read error. The J gene is TRBJ1-2, the V gene TRBV15; D unclear. The CDR3 length is 13 residues. Germline V CDR1 and CDR2: LNHNV, YYDKDF (reference sequence). The CDR3 protein is CATTRDIDYGYTF. CDR3 sequence (DNA): TGTGCCACCACCAGAGACATTGACTATGGCTACACCTTC.

The gene calls are TRBV19 and TRBJ1-3; D is uncertain. In germline, CDR1 is LNHDA, CDR2 SQIVND (reference sequence). V gave up 6 bases and J gave up 0 bases, with 6 bases separating them. This CDR3 comprises 13 residues. CDR3 sequence reads: CASRQSSGNTIYF. CDR3 nucleotides: TGTGCCAGTAGACAAAGCTCTGGAAACACCATATATTTT.

The chain couples TRBV10-1 to TRBJ2-7; TRBD2 is a possible D gene (6 bases). Trimming left V 8 bases short and J 9 bases short, with 14 bases between. The CDR3 contains 11 residues. CDR1 is WNHNN and CDR2 is SYGVQD in the germline V gene (reference sequence). CDR3 DNA sequence: TGCGCCAGCGGCCCTGGCGGGGCGCAGTACTTC. This codes for CASGPGGAQYF.

This sequence joins TRBV5-1 and TRBJ1-5; 7 positions agree with TRBD1. This CDR3 is built from 14 residues. V shed 4 bases, J shed 7 bases, and the junction held 8 bases outside the gene matches. Germline V lookup: CDR1 SGHRS, CDR2 YFSETQ. In DNA, the CDR3 is TGCGCCAGCAGCGACCGACAGGGAGGCCAGCCCCAGCATTTT. It codes for CASSDRQGGQPQHF. The variable domain in full, completed from reference TRBV5-1 and TRBJ1-5, reads KAGVTQTPRYLIKTRGQQVTLSCSPISGHRSVSWYQQTPGQGLQFLFEYFSETQRNKGNFPGRFSGRQFSNSRSEMNVSTLELGDSALYLCASSDRQGGQPQHFGDGTRLSIL.

The chain combines TRBV7-9 with TRBJ2-7; tentative D call: TRBD1 (5 bases). The CDR3 loop spans 11 amino acids. The germline V and J ends were trimmed by 6 bases and 9 bases, with 12 bases remaining between them. Germline assignment: CDR1 SEHNR and CDR2 FQNEAQ (reference sequence). For the CDR3, the DNA is TGTGCCAGCAGAGGACAAAGAGGGCAGTACTTC. It is translated as CASRGQRGQYF.

The chain recombines TRBV12-5 with TRBJ2-7, with D possibly TRBD2 on 5 matching bases. The CDR3 is 12 amino acids. Looked up from germline, CDR1 is LGHNT and CDR2 is FRNRAP. V was pared by 1 base and J by 7 bases, with 8 bases between. As DNA, the CDR3 is TGTGCTAGTGGTTTGGGTAGGAGGGAGCAGTACTTC. Translating gives CASGLGRREQYF.